This TCR beta chain was retrieved from a study of OX40 agonist ivuxolimab in advanced cancers. About the study: Patients were dosed intravenously with ivuxolimab at 0.01 to 10 mg/kg every 2 weeks. Dose-escalation patients were diagnosed with hepatocellular carcinoma, melanoma, renal cell cancer or head and neck cancer. Those enrolled were 80% to 85% male, with a mean age of approximately 60 years and ages from 23 to 79. Having had anti-PD-1, anti-PD-L1 or anti-CTLA-4 therapy before was allowed, and roughly 38% had some.

Profiling relied on immunoSEQ multiplex PCR, and the TCRdb table lists in-frame clones only, not all of them. The sample has around 69,000 clones; roughly four fifths are singletons. Germline CDR1 reads MGHRA; CDR2 reads YSYEKL. The CDR3 length is 8 residues, termini included. Concerning this clone: Because the CDR3 is missing its conserved closing phenylalanine or tryptophan, this is likely a read error. No DNA is shown, since the ends of the CDR3 on it are uncertain; the CDR3 is the one TCRdb lists.

The receptor's source is an adult with an advanced solid tumor such as melanoma, head and neck, liver or kidney cancer. The sample consisted of CD4+ or CD8+ T cells sorted from blood, taken in a trial of the OX40 agonist ivuxolimab. V and J are TRBV4-1 and TRBJ1-2. The CDR3 loop is CASSPPLP.